Here is one TCR beta chain with its context. The source of the sample is a study of blood T cell repertoires in COVID-19. Study background: Nucleic acid was either cDNA or gDNA, and it came from T cells, B-cell-depleted T cells, or PBMCs.

Per the original data handling: Nucleated cell number was recorded as an estimate derived from reference gene primer amplification. The data were produced by immunoSEQ multiplex PCR, yet TCRdb's version contains in-frame clones alone and is incomplete. V, J and clone size were drawn from that table, and D and trimming were deduced from the DNA. Among 70,000 to 95,000 clones listed, around 96% were seen once. Germline V CDR1 and CDR2: SGHRS, YFSETQ. The CDR3 consists of 15 residues. The V end lost 4 bases, the J end lost 5 bases, and 13 bases lay between the germline ends. The chain carries TRBV5-1 and TRBJ1-6, with a possible D match to TRBD1 (6 bases). Sample: peripheral blood. The sequence came from a human donor with active COVID-19. The donor label of this sample is uncertain. CDR3 sequence reads: CASSRDKGNNSPLHF. The DNA for the CDR3 is TGCGCCAGCAGCAGGGACAAGGGCAATAATTCACCCCTCCACTTT. Drawing the rest from reference TRBV5-1 and TRBJ1-6, the complete variable domain is KAGVTQTPRYLIKTRGQQVTLSCSPISGHRSVSWYQQTPGQGLQFLFEYFSETQRNKGNFPGRFSGRQFSNSRSEMNVSTLELGDSALYLCASSRDKGNNSPLHFGNGTRLTVT.